This T cell receptor beta chain was recorded in a study of cytotoxic CD8 clonotypes in ibrutinib-treated CLL. Findings and caveats of the study: Clonality (at baseline) was higher than in age-matched healthy donors and tracked circulating CD8+ T-cell counts. Sustained-remission and progressing patients had different sampling times.

Frozen-stored PBMCs produced 1.5 to 2.5 micrograms of genomic DNA for TCR beta libraries. This clone was detected only once. What it binds is unknown. Germline CDR1 SGHNT, CDR2 YENEEA. This CDR3 has 12 amino acids. V lost 1 base, J lost 9 bases, and 7 bases lay in between. Only in-frame clones appear in the TCRdb table, and some are missing; sequencing was by immunoSEQ multiplex PCR. The data show about 160,000 clones, approximately 80% seen once. Here the sequenced sample was PBMCs, taken after 24 months of ibrutinib treatment. The chain recombines TRBV11-3 with TRBJ2-1; the D gene is possibly TRBD2 (5 bases). The TCR comes from a human donor with chronic lymphocytic leukemia. Here the CDR3 reads CASSLGEGEQFF. As DNA, the CDR3 is TGTGCCAGCAGCTTAGGCGAGGGTGAGCAGTTCTTC.